What follows are 31 T cell receptor beta chains derived from one specimen sequenced in a study of PD-1 blockade in classical Hodgkin lymphoma. Repertoires were generated with immunoSEQ multiplex PCR, while TCRdb's copy carries only in-frame clones and drops some. Of 9,500 to 14,000 clones in the sample, roughly 84% were seen once. Time point indicated: cycle 4 day 1 (C4D1), after 6 weeks of nivolumab. Each patient relapsed following autologous stem cell transplantation, and prior brentuximab vedotin exposure differed. Negative selection with magnets was how CD8+ T cells were isolated from the thawed PBMCs. The input for sequencing was CD8+ T cells from blood, taken before the fourth cycle of nivolumab. Source of these receptors: a human donor with classical Hodgkin lymphoma. The donor label of this sample is uncertain.

This rearrangement joins TRBV6-5 to TRBJ2-5; 9 positions match TRBD2. CDR1 is MNHEY, CDR2 SVGAGI, per germline. The V gene end was trimmed by 2 bases and the J gene end by 5 bases; junction bases not matched to a gene: 9. The CDR3 covers 16 residues. The CDR3, as DNA: TGTGCCAGCAGTTACGTCTGGCGGGAGGGCCGGGAGACCCAGTACTTC. This codes for CASSYVWREGRETQYF.

The gene calls are TRBV5-6 and TRBJ1-2; 9 nucleotides match TRBD1. Trimming cost V 3 bases and J 8 bases; bases outside gene matches: 8. The CDR3 covers 14 residues. Germline CDR1 SGHDT, CDR2 YYEEEE. The chain's CDR3 is CASSYTTGGRGYTF. Here the CDR3 DNA reads TGTGCCAGCAGCTATACTACAGGGGGCAGGGGCTACACCTTC.

The rearrangement joins TRBV5-5 to TRBJ2-7; 7 bases line up with TRBD1. Germline-derived CDR1 and CDR2 are SGHKS and YYEKEE (reference sequence). The CDR3 has 13 amino acids. Losses at the gene ends were 7 bases for V and 2 bases for J; bases not matched to a gene: 6. CDR3 in amino acids: CASGGQATYEQYF. In DNA form, the CDR3 reads TGTGCCAGCGGAGGACAGGCCACCTACGAGCAGTACTTC.

This clone appeared once. The CDR3 protein is CASSFYSGNTIYF. The CDR3 bases are TGTGCCAGCAGTTTTTACTCGGGAAACACCATATATTTT. V is TRBV28 and J is TRBJ1-3; D gene unclear. V lost 3 bases to trimming and J lost 4 bases, with 7 bases between them. The CDR3 has 13 amino acids. CDR1 is MDHEN, CDR2 SYDVKM, per germline.

This clone showed up just once. V is TRBV4-1 and J is TRBJ2-3; 7 bases map to TRBD2. After removal of 1 base from V and 8 bases from J, the junction contained 9 bases not matched to a gene. This CDR3 region has 15 residues. CDR1 MGHRA and CDR2 YSYEKL come from the germline V gene. The DNA of the CDR3 is TGCGCCAGCAGCCAAGTGACTAGCTCACGCGGTACGCAGTATTTT. Protein product: CASSQVTSSRGTQYF.

This sequence joins TRBV2 and TRBJ2-5, with TRBD2 matching 8 bases. CDR1 is SNHLY, CDR2 FYNNEI, per germline. The CDR3 contains 16 residues. J gave up 5 bases and V 3 bases, and 11 bases lay outside the gene matches. The CDR3 loop reads CASSELMTSARETQYF. For the CDR3, the DNA is TGTGCCAGCAGTGAGTTGATGACTAGCGCTCGGGAGACCCAGTACTTC.

The gene calls are TRBV6-6 and TRBJ2-6; D gene ambiguous. The germline CDR1 and CDR2 sequences are MNHNY and SVGAGI (reference sequence). The CDR3 is made up of 15 amino acids. The V end lost 6 bases, the J end lost 2 bases, and 11 bases lay between the germline ends. The CDR3 bases are TGTGCCAGCAGGCCCACAGTCGCTGGGGCCAACGTCCTGACTTTC. Translating it yields CASRPTVAGANVLTF.

This chain joins TRBV19 and TRBJ2-2; D might be TRBD2 (6 bases). From germline, CDR1 is LNHDA and CDR2 SQIVND (reference sequence). The CDR3 is made up of 15 amino acids. Trimming left V 5 bases short and J 0 bases short, with 10 bases between. As DNA, the CDR3 is TGTGCCAGTAGTCCCGGGACTGCGAACACCGGGGAGCTGTTTTTT. This encodes CASSPGTANTGELFF.

The chain has TRBV11-1 and TRBJ2-7; D gene unclear. This CDR3 is 15 amino acids long. V lost 3 bases to trimming and J lost 0 bases, with 12 bases between them. Germline-derived CDR1 and CDR2 are SGHAT and FQDESV (reference sequence). Here the CDR3 DNA reads TGTGCCAGCAGCTTTGAGCGATCGAGCTCCTACGAGCAGTACTTC. This translates into CASSFERSSSYEQYF.

The rearrangement links TRBV4-2 to TRBJ2-7; D is ambiguous. Trimming shortened V by 5 bases and J by 2 bases, and 19 bases separated the two germline ends. Germline V gene sequence: CDR1 LGHNA, CDR2 YNFKEQ. The CDR3 loop spans 16 amino acids. The CDR3 sequence is CASSSGMRTDTYEQYF. CDR3 nucleotides: TGTGCCAGCAGCTCAGGTATGCGGACGGATACCTACGAGCAGTACTTC.

V gene TRBV9 combines with J gene TRBJ2-6; D not certain. In germline, CDR1 is SGDLS, CDR2 YYNGEE. The CDR3 totals 14 residues. Trimming removed 5 bases from V and 0 bases from J, with 6 bases in between. CDR3 in DNA: TGTGCCAGCAGACCGAGCTCTGGGGCCAACGTCCTGACTTTC. Its translation is CASRPSSGANVLTF.

By share, this clone counts as medium-sized. V is TRBV28 and J is TRBJ1-5; D is undetermined. Germline values: CDR1 MDHEN, CDR2 SYDVKM. Trimming pared 6 bases from V and 6 bases from J, leaving 9 bases between. CDR3 size: 12 residues. The CDR3 sequence: CASSPGSQPQHF. DNA for the CDR3: TGTGCCAGCAGCCCTGGGAGTCAGCCCCAGCATTTT.

With respect to this clone: Other DNA sequences in this specimen translate into the identical CDR3. The chain joins TRBV4-1 to TRBJ2-7; 7 nucleotides match TRBD2. V lost 0 bases to trimming and J lost 3 bases; unmatched junction nucleotides: 5. The CDR3 covers 15 residues. The germline V gene has CDR1 MGHRA and CDR2 YSYEKL. The CDR3 DNA is TGCGCCAGCAGCCAAGAGGGCGGGAGAAACTACGAGCAGTACTTC. It yields the protein CASSQEGGRNYEQYF.

The V call is TRBV27, the J call TRBJ1-2; 10 bases line up with TRBD1. Trimming removed 2 bases from V and 8 bases from J; junction bases left unmatched: 2. CDR3 size: 13 residues. CDR1 is MNHEY, CDR2 SMNVEV, per germline (reference sequence). The CDR3 loop reads CASSLGTGVGYTF. Written as DNA, the CDR3 is TGTGCCAGCAGTTTAGGGACAGGGGTAGGCTACACCTTC.

The CDR3 reads CASSPRDLYEQYF. The CDR3 bases are TGTGCCAGCAGCCCCCGGGACCTCTACGAGCAGTACTTC. The V gene is TRBV5-6, the J gene TRBJ2-7; possibly TRBD1 or TRBD2 for D (5 bases each). Germline lookup yields CDR1 SGHDT and CDR2 YYEEEE. There are 13 residues in the CDR3. Trimming left V 4 bases short and J 3 bases short, with 11 bases between.

V gene TRBV2 combines with J gene TRBJ1-3; the D gene is possibly TRBD1 (6 bases). V was clipped by 6 bases and J by 4 bases, with 19 bases between them. The CDR3 length is 16 residues. In germline, CDR1 is SNHLY, CDR2 FYNNEI. The CDR3 bases are TGTGCCAGCAGGTCGGGCAGGGGATGGAGGGGAAACACCATATATTTT. Residues: CASRSGRGWRGNTIYF.

The chain is built from TRBV27 and TRBJ2-7, with 9 positions matching TRBD1. The CDR3 totals 13 residues. Germline CDR1 and CDR2: MNHEY and SMNVEV (reference sequence). V lost 5 bases, J lost 2 bases, and 1 base stayed unmatched. Here the CDR3 reads CASSRTGAYEQYF. CDR3 coding DNA: TGTGCCAGCAGTCGGACAGGGGCCTACGAGCAGTACTTC.

The chain couples TRBV4-2 to TRBJ1-5; D gene uncertain. V dropped 0 bases and J dropped 2 bases, with 8 bases sitting between them. This CDR3 comprises 15 residues. Germline V lookup: CDR1 LGHNA, CDR2 YNFKEQ. The CDR3 DNA follows: TGTGCCAGCAGCCAAGAAGGTGGTGGCAATCAGCCCCAGCATTTT. This gives the protein CASSQEGGGNQPQHF.

V is TRBV29-1 and J is TRBJ2-1, with TRBD2 matching over 11 bases. The V and J ends lost 4 bases and 4 bases, in that order; junction bases with no gene match: 9. Germline CDR1 SQVTM, CDR2 ANQGSEA. The CDR3 is 16 amino acids. The CDR3 coding sequence is TGCAGCGTTGTTATCCCTACTAGCGGGAGATACAATGAGCAGTTCTTC. Amino acids: CSVVIPTSGRYNEQFF.

This clone has only one observation. The chain combines TRBV19 with TRBJ1-1; 9 bases are shared with TRBD1. The CDR3 totals 16 residues. Germline V gene lookup returns CDR1 LNHDA and CDR2 SQIVND (reference sequence). J lost 0 bases, V lost 1 base, and 3 bases had no gene match. CDR3 residues: CASSIGTGALNTEAFF. Written as DNA, the CDR3 is TGTGCCAGTAGTATAGGGACAGGGGCCTTGAACACTGAAGCTTTCTTT.

V and J are TRBV27 and TRBJ1-2, with D possibly being TRBD1 (5 bases). The V end was cut by 5 bases, the J end by 3 bases, with 13 bases between. The CDR3 runs to 14 residues. Looked up from germline, CDR1 is MNHEY and CDR2 is SMNVEV (reference sequence). This CDR3 reads CASSRSGTDYGYTF. Here the CDR3 DNA reads TGTGCCAGCAGTAGATCCGGGACCGACTATGGCTACACCTTC.

V usage is TRBV25-1 and J usage is TRBJ2-1, with D uncertain. In germline, CDR1 is MGHDK, CDR2 SYGVNS. Trimming stripped 1 base from V and 6 bases from J, with 7 bases between. CDR3 length equals 13 residues. The CDR3 DNA reads as TGTGCCAGCAGTGAATTTTATCTCAATGAGCAGTTCTTC. Amino acids: CASSEFYLNEQFF.

This clone is a singleton in its sample. The chain couples TRBV11-2 to TRBJ2-1; D remains unclear. This CDR3 comprises 13 residues. Trimming shortened V by 1 base and J by 6 bases, and 7 bases separated the two germline ends. Per germline, CDR1 SGHAT and CDR2 FQNNGV. The CDR3 coding sequence is TGTGCCAGCAGCTTAGGAGCTGGCAATGAGCAGTTCTTC. Translation: CASSLGAGNEQFF.

The chain couples TRBV5-5 to TRBJ1-2; no firm D call. Looked up from germline, CDR1 is SGHKS and CDR2 is YYEKEE (reference sequence). V dropped 0 bases and J dropped 3 bases, with 9 bases sitting between them. The CDR3 totals 14 residues. CDR3 DNA sequence: TGTGCCAGCAGCTTGGCCGGGCCGGACTATGGCTACACCTTC. Protein: CASSLAGPDYGYTF.

This clone appeared a single time. The rearrangement links TRBV6-5 to TRBJ1-1; 7 bases are a match to TRBD1. The CDR3 is 14 residues long. The germline V gene has CDR1 MNHEY and CDR2 SVGAGI. With 4 bases clipped from V and 2 bases from J, the junction kept 4 bases outside the gene matches. DNA for the CDR3: TGTGCCAGCAGTTCGGGACAGCAAAACACTGAAGCTTTCTTT. Its translation: CASSSGQQNTEAFF.

This chain joins TRBV5-4 and TRBJ2-7, with D possibly TRBD1 on 7 matching bases. The V end lost 4 bases, the J end lost 3 bases, and 17 bases lay between the germline ends. Germline CDR1 and CDR2: SGHNT and YYREEE (reference sequence). The CDR3 loop spans 15 amino acids. This CDR3 reads CASSPGPGGLYEQYF. DNA of the CDR3: TGTGCCAGCAGCCCCGGGCCAGGGGGGCTCTACGAGCAGTACTTC.

The J gene is TRBJ2-1, the V gene TRBV19; no reliable D call. The CDR3 is made up of 14 amino acids. Per the germline V gene, CDR1 is LNHDA and CDR2 is SQIVND (reference sequence). V was shortened by 2 bases and J by 1 base, with 6 bases between the two germline ends. Here the CDR3 DNA reads TGTGCCAGTAGTATACGGGTATCCTACAATGAGCAGTTCTTC. Its protein is CASSIRVSYNEQFF.

V usage is TRBV6-5 and J usage is TRBJ1-1; D not resolved. Germline CDR1 is MNHEY and CDR2 is SVGAGI. CDR3 length: 13 residues. The ends were cut back, 2 bases at V and 1 base at J, with 5 bases in the middle. In DNA form, the CDR3 reads TGTGCCAGCAGTTACAGACAGAACACTGAAGCTTTCTTT. Its protein product is CASSYRQNTEAFF.

The genes are TRBV7-8 and TRBJ2-1, with 10 bases matching TRBD2. Trimming took 0 bases from V and 6 from J; bases not matched to a gene: 2. Per germline, CDR1 SGHVS and CDR2 FQNEAQ. The CDR3 spans 15 residues. Here the CDR3 DNA reads TGTGCCAGCAGCTTAGCGTGGACTAGCGGCAATGAGCAGTTCTTC. The encoded protein is CASSLAWTSGNEQFF.

This clone was recorded once. The chain recombines TRBV29-1 with TRBJ2-1; 16 bases align to TRBD2. The CDR3 is made up of 18 amino acids. V shed 3 bases, J shed 3 bases, and the junction held 8 bases outside the gene matches. The V gene's germline CDR1 is SQVTM and CDR2 ANQGSEA. CDR3 in DNA: TGCAGCGTTGAGGAGGGACTAGCGGGAGGGCCAGTCTACAATGAGCAGTTCTTC. Translated: CSVEEGLAGGPVYNEQFF.

The V call is TRBV19, the J call TRBJ2-7; 8 positions agree with TRBD1. After removal of 6 bases from V and 2 bases from J, the junction contained 12 bases not matched to a gene. CDR3 length: 16 residues. In germline, CDR1 is LNHDA, CDR2 SQIVND (reference sequence). DNA of the CDR3: TGTGCCAGTAGCATTGGCCTCAGGGGGCGTCCCTACGAGCAGTACTTC. Amino acids: CASSIGLRGRPYEQYF.